The clone carrying this TCR beta chain was detected many times. Its target is not known. CDR1 is KGHSH and CDR2 is LQKENI in the germline V gene. CDR3 length: 17 residues. The V and J ends lost 1 base and 2 bases, in that order; junction bases with no gene match: 6. The sample is drawn from a study of read filtering for tumor transcriptome and immune sequencing. Study-level points and caveats: Dropping single-read clonotypes raised IR-seq and RNA-seq shared-clonotype correlation.

Molecular barcoded adaptors covering alpha/delta and beta/gamma chains were used on about 0.4 ug RNA. TCRdb used MiXCR to reprocess the reads, holding one entry per CDR3 protein. The repertoire holds about 48,000 distinct CDR3 sequences, with around 20% as singletons. The receptor was derived from a donor aged 40 or over with multiple myeloma. The sample comprised a population of CD138-negative cells sorted from bone marrow. The chain uses TRBV18 and TRBJ1-1; 11 nucleotides match TRBD1. CDR3 sequence reads: CASSPRTGQGANTEAFF. CDR3 DNA: TGTGCCAGCTCACCACGTACCGGACAGGGGGCCAACACTGAAGCTTTCTTT. The complete variable domain, with remaining parts taken from reference TRBV18 and TRBJ1-1, reads NAGVMQNPRHLVRRRGQEARLRCSPMKGHSHVYWYRQLPEEGLKFMVYLQKENIIDESGMPKERFSAEFPKEGPSILRIQQVVRGDSAAYFCASSPRTGQGANTEAFFGQGTRLTVV.